This entry lists 4 T cell receptor beta chains sequenced from one sample in a study of blood T cell repertoires in COVID-19. Only in-frame clones appear in the TCRdb table, and some are missing; sequencing was by immunoSEQ multiplex PCR. The table lists 200,000 to 300,000 clones, about 86% of them singletons, with almost 2% in the top ten. Sequenced sample: peripheral blood. All receptors derive from a young man with active or convalescent COVID-19.

V gene TRBV27 combines with J gene TRBJ2-2, with D perhaps matching TRBD2 (6 bases). V lost 6 bases, J lost 6 bases, and 20 bases lay in between. The CDR3 is made up of 16 amino acids. The V gene's germline CDR1 is MNHEY and CDR2 SMNVEV (reference sequence). CDR3 residues: CASSPSVGIVSGELFF. The CDR3 DNA follows: TGTGCCAGCAGCCCTAGCGTGGGGATAGTATCCGGGGAGCTGTTTTTT.

This clone has only one observation. This chain connects TRBV6-6 to TRBJ2-7; TRBD1 matches at 10 bases. The CDR3 is 15 residues long. The germline V gene has CDR1 MNHNY and CDR2 SVGAGI (reference sequence). The V and J ends lost 6 bases and 1 base, in that order; junction bases with no gene match: 6. The CDR3 coding sequence is TGTGCCAGCAGCACACAGGACAGGGGGTCCTACGAGCAGTACTTC. This codes for CASSTQDRGSYEQYF.

This clone appeared once. The genes are TRBV7-2 and TRBJ2-1, with D tentatively TRBD2 (5 bases). The length of the CDR3 is 12 residues. The germline V gene has CDR1 SGHTA and CDR2 FQGNSA. The ends were cut back, 4 bases at V and 6 bases at J, with 7 bases in the middle. The DNA for the CDR3 is TGTGCCAGCAGCTACGGAGGCAATGAGCAGTTCTTC. As protein: CASSYGGNEQFF.

This chain uses TRBV10-2 with TRBJ2-1; a weak D match, TRBD2 (6 bases). Germline-derived CDR1 and CDR2 are WSHSY and SAAADI. Trimming removed 3 bases at V and 3 bases at J, with 12 bases between. The length of the CDR3 is 15 residues. CDR3 bases: TGCGCCAGCAGTGATCATAGCGGAAACTACAATGAGCAGTTCTTC. Translation: CASSDHSGNYNEQFF.